These 15 T cell receptor beta chains originate from one sample sequenced in a study of T cell repertoires in cytomegalovirus infection. TCRdb called the reads again in MiXCR, with one record for every CDR3 protein. The sample consists of fewer than 300,000 distinct CDR3 sequences, 20% to 30% of them appearing once. The material sequenced was PBMCs. The receptors were gathered from a human donor in good health (CMV status not recorded). Some clones in this sample may be carry-over from other donors' samples.

This clonotype has only a few counts. The chain is built from TRBV12-3 or TRBV12-4 and TRBJ2-5; TRBD1 aligns across 9 bases. With 7 bases clipped from V and 5 bases from J, the junction kept 14 bases outside the gene matches. CDR3 length: 16 amino acids. The CDR3 coding sequence is TGTGCCAGCACCACCCGCCCTGGACAGGGGAAGGAGACCCAGTACTTC. This sequence encodes CASTTRPGQGKETQYF.

The table lists this clonotype with many counts. V gene TRBV27 combines with J gene TRBJ1-4; D call uncertain. Trimming removed 8 bases from V and 10 bases from J, with 14 bases in between. The CDR3 length is 12 residues. Per the germline V gene, CDR1 is MNHEY and CDR2 is SMNVEV (reference sequence). The CDR3 here is CASARAGGKLFF. CDR3 DNA sequence: TGTGCCAGCGCTAGGGCCGGTGGAAAACTGTTTTTT.

The chain recombines TRBV6-2 or TRBV6-3 with TRBJ2-1; D not resolved. There are 12 residues in the CDR3. The V end lost 6 bases, the J end lost 10 bases, and 13 bases lay between the germline ends. Germline loops: CDR1 MNHEY, CDR2 SVGEGT. CDR3 coding DNA: TGTGCCAGCAGCCCTTCAATTAAGGAGCAGTTCTTC. This translates into CASSPSIKEQFF.

This clonotype came up many times. This sequence joins TRBV7-2 and TRBJ1-5; the match to TRBD1 covers 10 bases. V shed 0 bases and J 7 bases; nucleotides not matched to a gene: 6. The germline V gene has CDR1 SGHTA and CDR2 FQGNSA. This CDR3 region has 16 residues. The CDR3: CASSLAGTGEGQPQHF. CDR3 DNA: TGTGCCAGCAGCTTAGCTGGGACAGGGGAAGGGCAGCCCCAGCATTTT.

The chain joins TRBV18 to TRBJ1-3; no definite D call. V was trimmed by 7 bases and J by 3 bases, leaving 4 bases between them. This CDR3 spans 11 amino acids. The V gene's germline CDR1 is KGHSH and CDR2 LQKENI. CDR3 sequence reads: CASLFGNTIYF. In nucleotides, the CDR3 is TGTGCCAGCTTGTTTGGAAACACCATATATTTT. Based on the CDR3 plus reference TRBV18 and TRBJ1-3, the full variable domain is NAGVMQNPRHLVRRRGQEARLRCSPMKGHSHVYWYRQLPEEGLKFMVYLQKENIIDESGMPKERFSAEFPKEGPSILRIQQVVRGDSAAYFCASLFGNTIYFGEGSWLTVV.

The rearrangement uses TRBV6-2 or TRBV6-3 and TRBJ2-7; TRBD2 matches 14 bases. The CDR3 is made up of 16 amino acids. J was trimmed by 3 bases and V by 2 bases; bases with no gene match: 3. Germline V gene data show CDR1 as MNHEY and CDR2 as SVGEGT. The CDR3 DNA reads TGTGCCAGCAGTTACCGGGGACTAGCGGGAGACTACGAGCAGTACTTC. It yields the protein CASSYRGLAGDYEQYF.

Worth noting for this clonotype: One junction end does not reproduce the germline sequence, and a read error may be involved. The rearrangement uses TRBV3-1 and TRBJ2-1, with 7 bases matching TRBD2. The germline V gene encodes CDR1 LGHDT and CDR2 YNNKEL (reference sequence). The CDR3 totals 12 residues. The CDR3 here is CASSLPGGEKFF. The CDR3, as DNA: TGTGCCAGCAGCCTACCGGGAGGTGAGAAGTTCTTC.

The table lists this clonotype with a few counts. The V gene is TRBV11-1, the J gene TRBJ1-2, with D maybe TRBD1 (5 bases). Trimming left V 4 bases short and J 6 bases short, with 9 bases between. Germline V gives CDR1 SGHAT, CDR2 FQDESV (reference sequence). This CDR3 contains 12 residues. CDR3 loop: CASSWRGDGYTF. For the CDR3, the DNA is TGTGCCAGCAGCTGGAGGGGAGATGGCTACACCTTC.

This clonotype showed up just a few times. J is TRBJ2-2 and V is TRBV10-3, with 11 bases lining up with TRBD2. J lost 4 bases, V lost 2 bases, and 9 bases had no gene match. Germline V lookup: CDR1 ENHRY, CDR2 SYGVKD. The CDR3 length is 18 residues. For the CDR3, the DNA is TGTGCCATCAGTGAGCCACCTCCTCTAGCGGGGGGCACCGGGGAGCTGTTTTTT. It codes for CAISEPPPLAGGTGELFF.

The chain carries TRBV10-3 and TRBJ1-3; no definite D call. Trimming took off 10 bases at V and 4 bases at J, with 14 bases between the two ends. This CDR3 comprises 13 residues. Germline V gives CDR1 ENHRY, CDR2 SYGVKD. The CDR3 DNA follows: TGTGCCACTACGAGTCCTCTGGGAAACACCATATATTTT. This sequence encodes CATTSPLGNTIYF.

The genes are TRBV28 and TRBJ1-5; TRBD1 matches at 7 bases. CDR3 length: 16 amino acids. CDR1 and CDR2 from the germline V gene are MDHEN and SYDVKM. Losses at the gene ends were 8 bases for V and 1 base for J; bases not matched to a gene: 11. The CDR3 loop is CASDSAGGLSNQPQHF. In nucleotides, the CDR3 is TGTGCCAGCGATTCAGCAGGGGGGCTCAGCAATCAGCCCCAGCATTTT.

This clonotype was counted ten times or more. V is TRBV28 and J is TRBJ2-7; D assignment may be TRBD1 or TRBD2 (6 bases each). Between the trimmed V and J ends, which lost 3 bases and 3 bases, there was a span of 24 bases. Germline assignment: CDR1 MDHEN and CDR2 SYDVKM. CDR3 length: 18 amino acids. This CDR3 reads CASSLVGGSHYPLYEQYF. As DNA, the CDR3 is TGTGCCAGCAGTTTGGTAGGGGGGTCCCACTATCCCCTCTACGAGCAGTACTTC.

This clonotype has just a few counts. J is TRBJ1-6 and V is TRBV27; D perhaps matches TRBD1 (6 bases). Trimming shortened V by 6 bases and J by 10 bases, and 19 bases separated the two germline ends. The CDR3 spans 15 residues. The germline CDR1 and CDR2 sequences are MNHEY and SMNVEV (reference sequence). CDR3 DNA sequence: TGTGCCAGCAGACCCGAGGGGGTCTTGGAGTCACCCCTCCACTTT. Translation gives CASRPEGVLESPLHF.

The table lists this clonotype with many counts. The J gene is TRBJ2-5, the V gene TRBV7-2; D is perhaps TRBD2 (5 bases). Germline V lookup: CDR1 SGHTA, CDR2 FQGNSA. There are 16 residues in the CDR3. The V gene lost 5 bases and the J gene lost 2 bases, with 18 bases spanning the gap. CDR3 loop: CASSHSGVRQQETQYF. In DNA form, the CDR3 reads TGTGCCAGCAGCCACTCCGGGGTCCGCCAGCAAGAGACCCAGTACTTC. The entire variable domain, with the rest obtained from reference TRBV7-2 and TRBJ2-5, is as follows: GAGVSQSPSNKVTEKGKDVELRCDPISGHTALYWYRQSLGQGLEFLIYFQGNSAPDKSGLPSDRFSAERTGGSVSTLTIQRTQQEDSAVYLCASSHSGVRQQETQYFGPGTRLLVL.

J is TRBJ2-2 and V is TRBV12-3 or TRBV12-4; 9 bases line up with TRBD1. The CDR3 contains 14 residues. The V and J ends lost 10 bases and 5 bases, in that order; junction bases with no gene match: 8. The CDR3 nucleotides are TGTGCCACCACCGGGACAGGGAGAACCGGGGAGCTGTTTTTT. This gives the protein CATTGTGRTGELFF.